Listed here are 18 T cell receptor beta chains from one sample, sequenced in a study of vaccination effects on CD4 cells after COVID-19. No antigen has been identified for these receptors. The protocol was immunoSEQ multiplex PCR, while the TCRdb copy is restricted to in-frame clones and leaves out a portion. The table includes under 50,000 clones, around 70% detected once. Around day 10 of culture, CD4+ T cells were separated out. The source was CD4+ T cells from PBMCs cultured without peptide, collected before COVID-19 vaccination. These receptors all stem from a human donor who had a prior SARS-CoV-2 infection.

In its sample, this clone was seen a few times. The chain couples TRBV14 to TRBJ1-4, with D uncertain. The germline gives CDR1 SGHDN, CDR2 FVKESK. The V and J ends lost 2 bases and 4 bases respectively, with 5 bases between them. The CDR3 loop spans 13 amino acids. CDR3: CASSQRGNEKLFF. As DNA, the CDR3 is TGTGCCAGCAGCCAACGGGGTAATGAAAAACTGTTTTTT.

V gene TRBV25-1 combines with J gene TRBJ1-2; D not certain. V lost 3 bases and J lost 2, with 7 bases in between. Germline CDR1 and CDR2: MGHDK and SYGVNS. CDR3 size: 13 residues. CDR3 sequence: CASSDNINYGYTF. CDR3 in DNA: TGTGCCAGCAGTGACAACATAAACTATGGCTACACCTTC.

This CDR3 reads CAWSVGLAGDSYEQYF. Here the CDR3 DNA reads TGTGCCTGGAGTGTAGGCCTAGCGGGAGACTCCTACGAGCAGTACTTC. This sequence joins TRBV30 and TRBJ2-7; 10 bases are a match to TRBD2. Germline CDR1 GTSNPN, CDR2 SVGIG (reference sequence). The junction had 5 bases not matched to a gene; V was cut back by 0 bases and J by 0 bases. This CDR3 comprises 16 residues.

The V call is TRBV11-3, the J call TRBJ1-2, with no clear D. This CDR3 comprises 14 residues. Germline CDR1 reads SGHNT; CDR2 reads YENEEA. V dropped 4 bases and J dropped 8 bases, with 17 bases sitting between them. CDR3 amino acids: CASSSSVGPGGYTF. Written as DNA, the CDR3 is TGTGCCAGCAGCTCATCTGTAGGACCGGGGGGCTACACCTTC.

The J gene is TRBJ1-4, the V gene TRBV18; unclear D gene. V was cut by 3 bases and J by 2 bases, with 10 bases left in between. There are 15 residues in the CDR3. Germline V lookup: CDR1 KGHSH, CDR2 LQKENI. CDR3 amino acids: CASSPDSHTNEKLFF. CDR3 bases: TGTGCCAGCTCACCTGATAGCCATACTAATGAAAAACTGTTTTTT.

This chain connects TRBV19 to TRBJ1-5, with a possible D match to TRBD1 (6 bases). The length of the CDR3 is 17 residues. The V end was cut by 5 bases, the J end by 1 base, with 18 bases between. Germline V lookup: CDR1 LNHDA, CDR2 SQIVND (reference sequence). Here the CDR3 reads CASSLSKGGGSNQPQHF. Written as DNA, the CDR3 is TGTGCCAGTAGTCTCTCCAAGGGGGGTGGCAGCAATCAGCCCCAGCATTTT.

The rearrangement joins TRBV7-8 to TRBJ2-7; D is possibly TRBD1 (6 bases). The germline V gene encodes CDR1 SGHVS and CDR2 FQNEAQ. The CDR3 runs to 16 residues. The V gene lost 4 bases and the J gene lost 2 bases, with 18 bases spanning the gap. DNA for the CDR3: TGTGCCAGCAGCTCAAGCCGGACAGCAAAACCCTACGAGCAGTACTTC. Its protein product is CASSSSRTAKPYEQYF.

This clone was recorded only once. The chain has TRBV21-1 and TRBJ1-1. TRBV21-1 is described as a pseudogene. The CDR3 spans 16 residues. The CDR3 nucleotides are TGTGCCAGCAGCGAACGACCTACAGGGAGGGGGACTGAAGCTTTCTTT. Translation gives CASSERPTGRGTEAFF.

The sample holds one count of this clone. The V and J genes are TRBV6-1 and TRBJ2-7; D is uncertain. The germline gives CDR1 MNHNS, CDR2 SASEGT. Trimming removed 2 bases from V and 2 bases from J, with 16 bases in between. The CDR3 consists of 16 residues. The CDR3 DNA is TGTGCCAGCAGTGAAAAACCCGGGTCCGACGCCTACGAGCAGTACTTC. Protein product: CASSEKPGSDAYEQYF.

This clone was observed a handful of times. The chain joins TRBV7-9 to TRBJ2-3, with a weak D call TRBD1 (6 bases). V was trimmed by 5 bases and J by 5 bases, leaving 14 bases between them. The CDR3 has 14 residues. Germline V gene sequence: CDR1 SEHNR, CDR2 FQNEAQ (reference sequence). The CDR3 DNA reads TGTGCCAGCAGCCGTACCAGACAGGAAGATACGCAGTATTTT. Translation: CASSRTRQEDTQYF.

The table lists this clone with a few counts. This sequence joins TRBV7-6 and TRBJ2-1, with 12 bases that match TRBD2. This CDR3 has 17 residues. The V gene end was trimmed by 6 bases and the J gene end by 7 bases; junction bases not matched to a gene: 13. The germline V gene encodes CDR1 SGHVS and CDR2 FNYEAQ. The CDR3 DNA sequence: TGTGCCAGCAGTATATTACCTAGCGGGAGGGCCGGGAATGAGCAGTTCTTC. Encoded protein: CASSILPSGRAGNEQFF.

The J gene is TRBJ1-2, the V gene TRBV11-2; D unclear. V was shortened by 5 bases and J by 3 bases, with 10 bases between the two germline ends. The CDR3 is 13 amino acids. The germline CDR1 and CDR2 sequences are SGHAT and FQNNGV. The CDR3 is CASSGPYDYGYTF. The CDR3 nucleotides read TGTGCCAGCAGCGGACCCTATGACTATGGCTACACCTTC.

The V gene is TRBV20-1, the J gene TRBJ2-4, with D perhaps TRBD2 (7 bases). The V gene's germline CDR1 is DFQATT and CDR2 SNEGSKA (reference sequence). Trimming cost V 3 bases and J 8 bases, with 11 bases left between them. The CDR3 length is 12 residues. The CDR3 protein is CSASAGADIQYF. As DNA, the CDR3 is TGCAGTGCTAGTGCGGGGGCGGACATTCAGTACTTC.

The chain combines TRBV18 with TRBJ1-2; possibly TRBD1 for D (5 bases). The V gene's germline CDR1 is KGHSH and CDR2 LQKENI. The CDR3 sequence is 14 residues long. The V end lost 3 bases, the J end lost 2 bases, and 10 bases lay between the germline ends. CDR3 amino acids: CASSPIAGNYGYTF. CDR3 in DNA: TGTGCCAGCTCACCTATTGCAGGGAACTATGGCTACACCTTC.

The gene calls are TRBV7-3 and TRBJ1-5, with D uncertain. The CDR3 covers 13 residues. V dropped 2 bases and J dropped 6 bases, with 8 bases sitting between them. Per germline, CDR1 SGHTA and CDR2 FQGTGA. The CDR3 DNA reads as TGTGCCAGCAGCTTATCGGTTGGTCAGCCCCAGCATTTT. This sequence encodes CASSLSVGQPQHF.

This chain links TRBV10-2 with TRBJ2-7; D might be TRBD1 or TRBD2, each matching 5 bases. CDR1 is WSHSY, CDR2 SAAADI, per germline. V was trimmed by 5 bases and J by 2 bases, leaving 16 bases between them. CDR3 size: 15 residues. CDR3: CASSLWQGETYEQYF. In DNA, the CDR3 is TGCGCCAGCAGTCTCTGGCAGGGAGAAACCTACGAGCAGTACTTC.

The chain recombines TRBV9 with TRBJ2-2, with D possibly matching TRBD2 (5 bases). The V end lost 3 bases, the J end lost 7 bases, and 13 bases lay between the germline ends. There are 14 residues in the CDR3. Germline V gives CDR1 SGDLS, CDR2 YYNGEE. CDR3 amino acids: CASSALEGGGELFF. The CDR3, as DNA: TGTGCCAGCAGCGCCCTTGAGGGTGGCGGGGAGCTGTTTTTT.

V and J are TRBV7-3 and TRBJ2-1; D remains unclear. The CDR3 has 14 residues. V lost 5 bases, J lost 3 bases, and 11 bases lay in between. Germline lookup yields CDR1 SGHTA and CDR2 FQGTGA. The CDR3 nucleotides are TGTGCCAGCAGCCAGAGTGGTGGCTACAATGAGCAGTTCTTC. Translating it yields CASSQSGGYNEQFF.